A single sample gave rise to the 28 T cell receptor beta chains below, sequenced in a study of T cell repertoires in cytomegalovirus infection. TCRdb itself ran the reads through MiXCR, one entry per CDR3 protein. The sample comprises about 830,000 distinct CDR3 sequences, approximately 30% of which are singletons, and roughly an eighth rests with the top ten. Their antigens are not known. The sequencing used cultured CD8+ T cells from PBMCs, collected from culture after CMV antigen stimulation. The receptors were gathered from a human donor in good health (CMV status not recorded). Some clones in this sample may be carry-over from other donors' samples.

This clonotype was picked up one time. The chain has TRBV4-3 and TRBJ2-7, with TRBD1 matching 9 bases. The CDR3 spans 15 residues. CDR1 LGHNA and CDR2 YSLEER come from the germline V gene. V dropped 5 bases and J dropped 2; count of bases not matched to a gene: 7. CDR3 bases: TGCGCCAGCAGCTTTCGGACAGGGGAGACCTACGAGCAGTACGTC. This sequence encodes CASSFRTGETYEQYV.

The chain recombines TRBV27 with TRBJ1-2, with D possibly being TRBD1 (5 bases). V was pared by 7 bases and J by 8 bases, with 17 bases between. Germline CDR1 reads MNHEY; CDR2 reads SMNVEV (reference sequence). The length of the CDR3 is 13 residues. CDR3 protein: CASTFIGGQGYTF. The CDR3 DNA sequence: TGTGCCAGCACCTTTATCGGGGGTCAAGGCTACACCTTC.

The chain links TRBV28 to TRBJ2-6; TRBD1 agrees at 7 bases. V dropped 2 bases and J dropped 2; count of bases not matched to a gene: 3. In germline, CDR1 is MDHEN, CDR2 SYDVKM. This CDR3 is 16 amino acids long. The CDR3 spells CASSLPGGAGANVLTF. DNA of the CDR3: TGTGCCAGCAGTTTACCAGGGGGTGCTGGGGCCAACGTCCTGACTTTC.

The chain couples TRBV20-1 to TRBJ2-1, with 9 bases lining up with TRBD1. Germline CDR1 DFQATT, CDR2 SNEGSKA (reference sequence). The CDR3 length is 16 residues. V was pared by 3 bases and J by 4 bases, with 10 bases of the junction left unmatched. CDR3: CSASKVGTGKYNEQFF. CDR3 bases: TGCAGTGCTAGTAAGGTCGGGACAGGGAAATACAATGAGCAGTTCTTC.

The V and J genes are TRBV4-1 and TRBJ1-6; 7 nucleotides agree with TRBD1. The CDR3 spans 16 residues. Trimming took 4 bases from V and 5 from J; bases not matched to a gene: 8. CDR1 MGHRA and CDR2 YSYEKL come from the germline V gene. The CDR3 sequence: CASSRYAGQNNSPLHF. The CDR3 DNA reads as TGCGCCAGCAGCCGTTATGCGGGACAGAATAATTCACCCCTCCACTTT.

For this clonotype: One base away lies a much larger clone, so this may be a sequencing read error. This chain uses TRBV7-2 with TRBJ2-1, with D possibly called TRBD1 or TRBD2 (6 bases each). The CDR3 runs to 16 residues. Germline V CDR1 and CDR2: SGHTA, FQGNSA. The CDR3 DNA reads TGTGCCAACAGCCCCCTTAGGGGGGATGCGTACAATGAGCAGTTCTTC. It codes for CANSPLRGDAYNEQFF.

This clonotype turned up a few times. V gene TRBV10-2 combines with J gene TRBJ2-5; 7 nucleotides align to TRBD1. The CDR3 totals 16 residues. Unmatched junction bases numbered 13, after V lost 4 bases and J lost 5 bases. In germline, CDR1 is WSHSY, CDR2 SAAADI. As DNA, the CDR3 is TGCGCCAGCAGTGGACCGGGACAGCGAGCATGGGAGACCCAGTACTTC. The encoded protein is CASSGPGQRAWETQYF.

In this sample, this clonotype turned up many times. The V gene is TRBV12-3 or TRBV12-4, the J gene TRBJ1-2; D unclear. Trimming cost V 6 bases and J 5 bases, with 16 bases left between them. This CDR3 is 14 amino acids long. The CDR3 DNA reads as TGTGCCAGCAGCCCGGGTATCCCTCTTTATGGCTACACCTTC. Residues: CASSPGIPLYGYTF.

On this clonotype: An end of the junction differs from the germline gene, which may be a read error. The rearrangement links TRBV11-3 to TRBJ2-7; D is possibly TRBD1 or TRBD2 (5 bases each). Germline CDR1 is SGHNT and CDR2 is YENEEA. The CDR3 consists of 13 residues. The CDR3 sequence is CANSLGPGYEQYF. CDR3 DNA: TGTGCCAACAGCCTGGGGCCGGGATACGAGCAGTACTTC.

V usage is TRBV29-1 and J usage is TRBJ2-1; D is ambiguous. The CDR3 loop spans 16 amino acids. Germline-derived CDR1 and CDR2 are SQVTM and ANQGSEA. The germline V and J ends were trimmed by 7 bases and 7 bases, with 26 bases remaining between them. The CDR3 loop is CSADGRNRLGLNEQFF. The CDR3 bases are TGCAGCGCCGATGGGCGGAACCGACTCGGGTTGAATGAGCAGTTCTTC.

The CDR3 DNA follows: TGTGCCACCAGCAGAGATAGGCGGGGGACTTGGAATGAGCAGTTCTTC. Residues: CATSRDRRGTWNEQFF. V usage is TRBV15 and J usage is TRBJ2-1; 7 bases match TRBD2. This CDR3 spans 16 amino acids. V gave up 0 bases and J gave up 7 bases; unmatched junction bases: 9. Germline V gene sequence: CDR1 LNHNV, CDR2 YYDKDF (reference sequence).

The rearrangement joins TRBV4-2 to TRBJ1-5; D unclear. CDR3 length: 16 amino acids. Trimming stripped 2 bases from V and 0 bases from J, with 11 bases between. In germline, CDR1 is LGHNA, CDR2 YNFKEQ. The CDR3 DNA reads TGTGCCAGCAGCCAAAACCCGGGTTTTAGCAATCAGCCCCAGCATTTT. It codes for CASSQNPGFSNQPQHF.

The genes are TRBV12-5 and TRBJ2-2, with no clear D. The CDR3 totals 16 residues. Deletions cut 4 bases from V and 2 bases from J, with 14 bases between. From germline, CDR1 is LGHNT and CDR2 FRNRAP. The chain's CDR3 is CASGSRPLVNTGELFF. As DNA, the CDR3 is TGTGCTAGTGGTTCCCGACCTCTCGTCAACACCGGGGAGCTGTTTTTT.

V is TRBV7-9 and J is TRBJ1-2; no definite D call. CDR3 length: 12 residues. The V end was cut by 2 bases, the J end by 6 bases, with 7 bases between. In germline, CDR1 is SEHNR, CDR2 FQNEAQ (reference sequence). CDR3 protein: CASSLYADGYTF. CDR3 nucleotides: TGTGCCAGCAGCTTATATGCGGATGGCTACACCTTC.

The gene calls are TRBV7-4 and TRBJ2-6; TRBD2 matches at 8 bases. The V gene end was trimmed by 5 bases and the J gene end by 0 bases; junction bases not matched to a gene: 6. Germline loops: CDR1 SGHVT, CDR2 SQSDAQ. The CDR3 runs 17 residues. CDR3 protein: CASSTDRGGSGANVLTF. CDR3 DNA sequence: TGTGCCAGCAGCACGGACCGGGGGGGCTCTGGGGCCAACGTCCTGACTTTC.

This clonotype was seen only a few times. This rearrangement joins TRBV27 to TRBJ1-2; 9 bases fit TRBD1. The J segment lost 3 bases and the V segment lost 0 bases, leaving 2 bases of the junction unmatched. The length of the CDR3 is 15 residues. Germline CDR1 is MNHEY and CDR2 is SMNVEV (reference sequence). The CDR3, as DNA: TGTGCCAGCAGTTTATCGACAGGGGGTGACTATGGCTACACCTTC. Translating it yields CASSLSTGGDYGYTF.

The J gene is TRBJ2-2, the V gene TRBV7-3; 12 nucleotides align to TRBD1. The CDR3 length is 15 residues. V lost 5 bases, J lost 7 bases, and 5 bases stayed unmatched. From germline, CDR1 is SGHTA and CDR2 FQGTGA. This chain's CDR3 is CASSTGTGGVGELFF. The CDR3, as DNA: TGTGCCAGCAGCACCGGGACAGGGGGCGTCGGGGAGCTGTTTTTT. The variable domain in full, completed from reference TRBV7-3 and TRBJ2-2, reads GAGVSQTPSNKVTEKGKYVELRCDPISGHTALYWYRQSLGQGPEFLIYFQGTGAADDSGLPNDRFFAVRPEGSVSTLKIQRTERGDSAVYLCASSTGTGGVGELFFGEGSRLTVL.

The chain uses TRBV19 and TRBJ2-1, with D possibly matching TRBD1 (8 bases). The germline CDR1 and CDR2 sequences are LNHDA and SQIVND (reference sequence). The CDR3 has 17 residues. V lost 1 base to trimming and J lost 3 bases, with 16 bases between them. The CDR3 DNA follows: TGTGCCAGTAGTATAGGGGGGGGGACAGGCGGCTACAATGAGCAGTTCTTC. Its protein product is CASSIGGGTGGYNEQFF.

This clonotype was observed a handful of times. V usage is TRBV11-2 and J usage is TRBJ2-5; D not resolved. The CDR3 is 18 amino acids. Germline loops: CDR1 SGHAT, CDR2 FQNNGV. The V end was cut by 1 base, the J end by 3 bases, with 21 bases between. CDR3 sequence: CASSLVGTPRPEEETQYF. In DNA, the CDR3 is TGTGCCAGCAGCTTAGTCGGCACGCCCAGGCCCGAGGAAGAGACCCAGTACTTC.

This clonotype occurred a few times. This CDR3 is CASSYSLRTSGFYNEQFF. CDR3 nucleotide sequence: TGTGCCAGCAGTTACTCTCTACGGACTAGCGGGTTCTACAATGAGCAGTTCTTC. The chain links TRBV6-5 to TRBJ2-1, with 11 nucleotides matching TRBD2. The V and J ends lost 0 bases and 3 bases, in that order; junction bases with no gene match: 7. The germline V gene has CDR1 MNHEY and CDR2 SVGAGI. This CDR3 spans 18 amino acids.

This clonotype was counted between two and nine times. The rearrangement links TRBV10-2 to TRBJ2-5; 7 positions match TRBD1. There are 16 residues in the CDR3. Germline values: CDR1 WSHSY, CDR2 SAAADI. The V and J ends lost 3 bases and 0 bases, in that order; junction bases with no gene match: 7. The CDR3 DNA sequence: TGCGCCAGCAGTGAACCTGGGACAGTGTACCAAGAGACCCAGTACTTC. It encodes CASSEPGTVYQETQYF.

The chain carries TRBV6-1 and TRBJ2-7, with a possible D match to TRBD2 (7 bases). CDR3 length equals 15 residues. Germline V gene data show CDR1 as MNHNS and CDR2 as SASEGT. V was shortened by 6 bases and J by 3 bases, with 18 bases between the two germline ends. CDR3 in DNA: TGTGCCAGCAGCTTCTCGGGGGGCAACTACTACGAGCAGTACTTC. This sequence encodes CASSFSGGNYYEQYF.

This clonotype was recorded many times. DNA for the CDR3: TGTGCCAGCAGTCTTTTCGGGGGTTACAATGAGCAGTTCTTC. It is translated as CASSLFGGYNEQFF. V is TRBV6-2 or TRBV6-3 and J is TRBJ2-1, with a tentative D call TRBD2 (6 bases). Trimming stripped 5 bases from V and 4 bases from J, with 12 bases between. Germline V gene sequence: CDR1 MNHEY, CDR2 SVGEGT. The CDR3 length is 14 residues.

In this sample, this clonotype turned up many times. The J gene is TRBJ2-4, the V gene TRBV7-9; D is unresolved. Looked up from germline, CDR1 is SEHNR and CDR2 is FQNEAQ (reference sequence). The V end was cut by 1 base, the J end by 2 bases, with 15 bases between. CDR3 length: 17 amino acids. The CDR3 bases are TGTGCCAGCAGCTTAGATGGCCCGGGTAGATCCAAAAACATTCAGTACTTC. Protein sequence: CASSLDGPGRSKNIQYF.

The chain has TRBV5-4 and TRBJ1-4; 9 nucleotides match TRBD1. The CDR3 consists of 15 residues. In germline, CDR1 is SGHNT, CDR2 YYREEE (reference sequence). The J segment lost 7 bases and the V segment lost 4 bases, leaving 8 bases of the junction unmatched. The CDR3 loop is CASSPGTGSREKLFF. CDR3 DNA: TGTGCCAGCAGCCCCGGGACAGGGAGTCGTGAAAAACTGTTTTTT.

This clonotype appeared many times. This chain joins TRBV7-8 and TRBJ1-5; a possible D gene is TRBD1 (6 bases). Germline V CDR1 and CDR2: SGHVS, FQNEAQ. There are 15 residues in the CDR3. The V gene lost 2 bases and the J gene lost 4 bases, with 12 bases spanning the gap. The CDR3 spells CASSLTGIGNQPQHF. DNA for the CDR3: TGTGCCAGCAGCTTAACAGGGATCGGGAATCAGCCCCAGCATTTT.

This clonotype has more than one count but fewer than ten. V gene TRBV7-9 combines with J gene TRBJ2-7, with D unclear. Germline V gene lookup returns CDR1 SEHNR and CDR2 FQNEAQ (reference sequence). The CDR3 has 12 residues. V was clipped by 5 bases and J by 2 bases, with 7 bases between them. The CDR3 reads CASSNVPYEQYV. The CDR3 nucleotides are TGTGCCAGCAGCAATGTTCCCTACGAGCAGTACGTC.

The V and J genes are TRBV7-8 and TRBJ2-5; 8 bases are a match to TRBD1. V was clipped by 4 bases and J by 13 bases; unmatched bases: 8. The germline V gene has CDR1 SGHVS and CDR2 FQNEAQ. This CDR3 is 12 amino acids long. The CDR3 loop is CASSSQDRERYF. The CDR3 DNA reads as TGTGCCAGCAGCTCTCAGGACAGGGAACGGTACTTC.